Below are 27 T cell receptor beta chains sequenced from a single sample in a study of cytomegalovirus exposure and HLA in healthy donors. Both 60 Vbeta primers and 13 Jbeta primers went into the PCR. The assay was immunoSEQ multiplex PCR, and TCRdb's table has in-frame clones only and misses some. The table includes about 130,000 clones, approximately 84% detected once. The source material was PBMCs. The receptors here all came from a boy between 2 and 10 years old in good health and CMV-seronegative.

This clone came up a few times. This chain uses TRBV4-1 with TRBJ2-1, with 9 bases lining up with TRBD1. The germline gives CDR1 MGHRA, CDR2 YSYEKL. V was clipped by 6 bases and J by 6 bases; unmatched bases: 9. This CDR3 has 15 residues. In nucleotides, the CDR3 is TGCGCCAGCAGGCCCGGGACAGGGCGGTCCAATGAGCAGTTCTTC. Translated: CASRPGTGRSNEQFF.

V and J are TRBV4-1 and TRBJ2-5; 7 bases match TRBD2. Germline CDR1 and CDR2: MGHRA and YSYEKL. After removal of 0 bases from V and 4 bases from J, the junction contained 2 bases not matched to a gene. This CDR3 comprises 14 residues. CDR3 residues: CASSQESSGETQYF. CDR3 in DNA: TGCGCCAGCAGCCAAGAATCTAGCGGAGAGACCCAGTACTTC.

The rearrangement uses TRBV7-9 and TRBJ1-2; TRBD1 might be the D (5 bases). V was shortened by 3 bases and J by 8 bases, with 19 bases between the two germline ends. CDR3 length: 15 residues. Germline-derived CDR1 and CDR2 are SEHNR and FQNEAQ (reference sequence). CDR3 amino acids: CASSFLAQGMGGYTF. The CDR3 region has the DNA TGTGCCAGCAGCTTTCTAGCGCAGGGTATGGGCGGCTACACCTTC.

This clone has only a few counts. The genes are TRBV4-2 and TRBJ2-7; no clear D. Trimming shortened V by 0 bases and J by 0 bases, and 12 bases separated the two germline ends. The CDR3 sequence is 16 residues long. Per germline, CDR1 LGHNA and CDR2 YNFKEQ. The CDR3 reads CASSQDLERSSYEQYF. The CDR3 DNA reads TGTGCCAGCAGCCAAGATCTGGAAAGGAGCTCCTACGAGCAGTACTTC.

J is TRBJ2-3 and V is TRBV10-3; D perhaps matches TRBD1 (6 bases). Trimming cost V 5 bases and J 6 bases, with 24 bases left between them. The V gene's germline CDR1 is ENHRY and CDR2 SYGVKD. CDR3 size: 17 residues. In nucleotides, the CDR3 is TGTGCCATCAGTATCCGGTGGGACCGCCAGGGGTCGGATACGCAGTATTTT. Encoded protein: CAISIRWDRQGSDTQYF.

This clone was counted once. The chain joins TRBV2 to TRBJ1-5, with D tentatively TRBD1 (6 bases). There are 15 residues in the CDR3. V was pared by 6 bases and J by 0 bases, with 12 bases between. Germline V lookup: CDR1 SNHLY, CDR2 FYNNEI. The CDR3 region is CASRETGSSNQPQHF. CDR3 sequence (DNA): TGTGCCAGCAGGGAAACAGGGAGTAGCAATCAGCCCCAGCATTTT.

The chain recombines TRBV7-9 with TRBJ2-1, with D maybe TRBD1 (5 bases). The CDR3 spans 15 residues. CDR1 and CDR2 (germline): SEHNR, FQNEAQ (reference sequence). The ends were cut back, 2 bases at V and 0 bases at J, with 8 bases in the middle. CDR3 DNA sequence: TGTGCCAGCAGCTTAACAGGATTCTCCTACAATGAGCAGTTCTTC. Protein: CASSLTGFSYNEQFF.

The chain recombines TRBV27 with TRBJ1-2; 11 bases are shared with TRBD1. After removal of 5 bases from V and 7 bases from J, the junction contained 9 bases not matched to a gene. Germline V lookup: CDR1 MNHEY, CDR2 SMNVEV (reference sequence). This CDR3 region has 15 residues. The CDR3 here is CASSRGTGGTSGYTF. The CDR3 DNA reads TGTGCCAGCAGTAGGGGGACAGGGGGAACTAGTGGCTACACCTTC.

The genes are TRBV27 and TRBJ1-4, with TRBD1 matching 8 bases. Germline loops: CDR1 MNHEY, CDR2 SMNVEV (reference sequence). The V and J ends lost 4 bases and 5 bases, in that order; junction bases with no gene match: 12. This CDR3 region has 17 residues. The CDR3 is CASSSTEQGAENEKLFF. The CDR3 nucleotides read TGTGCCAGCAGTTCAACAGAGCAGGGGGCTGAGAATGAAAAACTGTTTTTT.

J is TRBJ1-1 and V is TRBV7-8, with 9 positions matching TRBD1. V lost 5 bases, J lost 3 bases, and 4 bases stayed unmatched. This CDR3 region has 14 residues. Germline CDR1 is SGHVS and CDR2 is FQNEAQ. The CDR3 is CASSADRGYTEAFF. DNA of the CDR3: TGTGCCAGCAGCGCAGACAGGGGGTACACTGAAGCTTTCTTT.

This chain connects TRBV6-4 to TRBJ1-2, with TRBD1 matching 10 bases. Germline V CDR1 and CDR2: MRHNA, SNTAGT. The V and J ends lost 2 bases and 7 bases, in that order; junction bases with no gene match: 7. The CDR3 is 15 amino acids. CDR3 coding DNA: TGTGCCAGCAGTGACGACGGGACAGGGGAGGGTGGCTACACCTTC. It specifies CASSDDGTGEGGYTF.

CDR3 in amino acids: CATSTDRGPTGELFF. Written as DNA, the CDR3 is TGTGCCACCAGCACCGACAGGGGTCCCACCGGGGAGCTGTTTTTT. The chain employs TRBV15 and TRBJ2-2, with 8 bases fitting TRBD1. This CDR3 contains 15 residues. The J segment lost 4 bases and the V segment lost 4 bases, leaving 5 bases of the junction unmatched. Germline V CDR1 and CDR2: LNHNV, YYDKDF (reference sequence).

This chain joins TRBV6-1 and TRBJ2-7; D is undetermined. Per the germline V gene, CDR1 is MNHNS and CDR2 is SASEGT. The CDR3 length is 10 residues. Trimming took off 11 bases at V and 3 bases at J, with 8 bases between the two ends. The CDR3 here is CALSGYEQYF. For the CDR3, the DNA is TGTGCCTTGTCGGGCTACGAGCAGTACTTC.

This clone was found once. The CDR3 protein is CASSVDQGYSYEQYF. In DNA, the CDR3 is TGTGCCAGCAGCGTAGACCAGGGTTACTCCTACGAGCAGTACTTC. The chain carries TRBV9 and TRBJ2-7; a weak D match, TRBD1 (5 bases). The germline gives CDR1 SGDLS, CDR2 YYNGEE. V dropped 0 bases and J dropped 0 bases, with 10 bases sitting between them. This CDR3 has 15 amino acids. The full variable domain, completed using reference TRBV9 and TRBJ2-7, is DSGVTQTPKHLITATGQRVTLRCSPRSGDLSVYWYQQSLDQGLQFLIQYYNGEERAKGNILERFSAQQFPDLHSELNLSSLELGDSALYFCASSVDQGYSYEQYFGPGTRLTVT.

The chain links TRBV14 to TRBJ2-3; D remains ambiguous. CDR3 length: 14 amino acids. Germline V gene lookup returns CDR1 SGHDN and CDR2 FVKESK. V dropped 1 base and J dropped 4 bases, with 9 bases sitting between them. CDR3 in DNA: TGTGCCAGCAGCCAAGGCCCCCAGGCAGATACGCAGTATTTT. Translating gives CASSQGPQADTQYF.

The table lists this clone with a few counts. V is TRBV19 and J is TRBJ2-2; a possible D gene is TRBD2 (6 bases). V was cut by 7 bases and J by 5 bases, with 14 bases left in between. Germline V gene sequence: CDR1 LNHDA, CDR2 SQIVND (reference sequence). This CDR3 is 14 amino acids long. CDR3 nucleotides: TGTGCCAGTAAAAACGGGGGTTCAACCGGGGAGCTGTTTTTT. It codes for CASKNGGSTGELFF.

The chain uses TRBV7-9 and TRBJ1-5; TRBD1 might be the D (5 bases). This CDR3 is built from 14 residues. The V gene's germline CDR1 is SEHNR and CDR2 FQNEAQ (reference sequence). V was trimmed by 5 bases and J by 0 bases, leaving 8 bases between them. CDR3 amino acids: CASSATASNQPQHF. The CDR3 DNA reads as TGTGCCAGCAGCGCGACAGCTAGCAATCAGCCCCAGCATTTT.

A single count supports this clone. The chain couples TRBV6-1 to TRBJ2-2; maybe TRBD2 (5 bases). V was shortened by 10 bases and J by 0 bases, with 9 bases between the two germline ends. The CDR3 has 13 amino acids. Germline CDR1 MNHNS, CDR2 SASEGT. The CDR3 is CATRTANTGELFF. As DNA, the CDR3 is TGTGCCACCCGGACTGCGAACACCGGGGAGCTGTTTTTT.

The chain links TRBV13 to TRBJ1-1; D not resolved. CDR3 size: 13 residues. Trimming took off 4 bases at V and 6 bases at J, with 12 bases between the two ends. Looked up from germline, CDR1 is PRHDT and CDR2 is FYEKMQ (reference sequence). The CDR3 loop reads CASSSRLAPEAFF. The DNA of the CDR3 is TGTGCCAGCAGCTCCCGATTGGCCCCTGAAGCTTTCTTT.

V gene TRBV2 combines with J gene TRBJ1-1; D possibly corresponds to TRBD1 (6 bases). The CDR3 consists of 15 residues. Trimming removed 6 bases from V and 3 bases from J, with 17 bases in between. Germline V gene lookup returns CDR1 SNHLY and CDR2 FYNNEI. In nucleotides, the CDR3 is TGTGCCAGCAGGGACAGTGAAGATTCGGACACTGAAGCTTTCTTT. This translates into CASRDSEDSDTEAFF.

This chain joins TRBV19 and TRBJ1-2; D is ambiguous. Looked up from germline, CDR1 is LNHDA and CDR2 is SQIVND (reference sequence). The V and J ends lost 3 bases and 8 bases respectively, with 16 bases between them. The CDR3 sequence is 14 residues long. CDR3 region: CASSMNPARGGYTF. In nucleotides, the CDR3 is TGTGCCAGTAGTATGAACCCGGCCCGAGGAGGCTACACCTTC. The full variable domain, completed using reference TRBV19 and TRBJ1-2, is DGGITQSPKYLFRKEGQNVTLSCEQNLNHDAMYWYRQDPGQGLRLIYYSQIVNDFQKGDIAEGYSVSREKKESFPLTVTSAQKNPTAFYLCASSMNPARGGYTFGSGTRLTVV.

The V gene is TRBV5-1, the J gene TRBJ1-1; 9 bases are a match to TRBD1. This CDR3 is built from 17 residues. From germline, CDR1 is SGHRS and CDR2 YFSETQ. V gave up 4 bases and J gave up 1 base; unmatched junction bases: 11. CDR3 DNA: TGCGCCAGCAGCCCAAAACTGGACAGGGGTCCGAACACTGAAGCTTTCTTT. Amino acids: CASSPKLDRGPNTEAFF.

The V and J genes are TRBV14 and TRBJ1-2, with 9 bases aligning to TRBD1. Germline trimming cut 6 bases from V and 7 bases from J; bases unmatched to any gene: 9. This CDR3 has 14 amino acids. Germline V gene sequence: CDR1 SGHDN, CDR2 FVKESK. The CDR3 sequence is CASRPAGTGSGYTF. CDR3 coding DNA: TGTGCCAGCAGACCCGCAGGGACAGGGAGTGGCTACACCTTC.

This clone has more than one count but fewer than ten. The chain employs TRBV6-1 and TRBJ2-1; D may be TRBD2 (6 bases). The CDR3 is 15 residues long. Trimming shortened V by 10 bases and J by 1 base, and 17 bases separated the two germline ends. Germline V gene lookup returns CDR1 MNHNS and CDR2 SASEGT. CDR3 bases: TGTGCCACCACGGCGGGGATGGAATCCTACAATGAGCAGTTCTTC. This gives the protein CATTAGMESYNEQFF.

Concerning this clone itself: The germline gene is not matched at one end of the junction; a read error may be the cause. The chain couples TRBV9 to TRBJ1-4; D might be TRBD1 (5 bases). Germline V gene lookup returns CDR1 SGDLS and CDR2 YYNGEE. The CDR3 contains 16 residues. The CDR3 protein is CAGSGGAGRNGEKLFF. The CDR3 DNA is TGTGCCGGCAGCGGAGGAGCGGGGCGAAATGGGGAAAAACTGTTTTTT.

J is TRBJ2-3 and V is TRBV5-1; the match to TRBD1 covers 8 bases. Germline V gives CDR1 SGHRS, CDR2 YFSETQ. V dropped 9 bases and J dropped 1; count of bases not matched to a gene: 4. The CDR3 extends over 13 amino acids. CDR3 loop: CATSTGGTDTQYF. The CDR3 DNA reads TGCGCCACCTCGACAGGGGGCACAGATACGCAGTATTTT.

The chain carries TRBV7-6 and TRBJ2-1; 7 bases match TRBD1. Germline V lookup: CDR1 SGHVS, CDR2 FNYEAQ. The CDR3 extends over 12 amino acids. Unmatched junction bases numbered 6, after V lost 5 bases and J lost 11 bases. The CDR3 spells CASSLHRGQQFF. CDR3 coding DNA: TGTGCCAGCAGCCTCCACAGGGGACAGCAGTTCTTC.